This T cell receptor beta chain was found in a study of Ad26.COV2.S vaccination and SARS-CoV-2 variants. The study's findings and limits: Vaccine and placebo recipients had comparable breadth of non-spike TCRs.

With respect to this clone: Its cognate antigen is unknown.

As for treatment: 15 to 20 received Ad26.COV2.S at low or high dose, single or two shots; 5 received placebo; per-sample allocation not given. Sampling occurred on day 63 after the first vaccine or placebo injection. The study used a vaccine consisting of an Ad26 vector that expressed Wuhan-strain SARS-CoV-2 spike. Clones were sequenced by immunoSEQ multiplex PCR, and TCRdb holds only the in-frame ones, with some missing. The data show about 350,000 clones, approximately 90% seen once. The origin of this receptor is a person aged 18 to 65 who received the Ad26.COV2.S COVID-19 vaccine or a placebo. The sequences come from peripheral blood, collected in a trial of Ad26.COV2.S vaccine versus placebo.

CDR3 sequence reads: CASSVGGLTDTQYF. For the CDR3, the DNA is TGTGCCAGCAGTGTCGGGGGCCTCACAGATACGCAGTATTTT. The chain carries TRBV2 and TRBJ2-3, with D perhaps TRBD1 or TRBD2 (6 bases each). This CDR3 has 14 amino acids. Germline CDR1 SNHLY, CDR2 FYNNEI. V lost 4 bases, J lost 2 bases, and 10 bases lay in between.